The entry below gives a single TCR beta chain sequence along with its context. The entry originates in a study of cytomegalovirus exposure and HLA in healthy donors. About the study: In a previous analysis, some 120 million unique TCR beta sequences were found from 150 million to 200 million T cells.

Amplification used 60 Vbeta primers and 13 Jbeta primers. The assay was immunoSEQ multiplex PCR, and TCRdb's table has in-frame clones only and misses some. The data contain approximately 140,000 clones, 61% of them singletons. The CDR3 is 19 residues long. This clonotype originated in a male donor in good health and CMV-seronegative. The sequenced material came from PBMCs. This rearrangement joins TRBV21-1 to TRBJ2-1; the D segment call TRBD1 is taken from the table without a DNA check. TRBV21-1 is annotated as a pseudogene. The CDR3 is CASSNSGYRGRGLKDEQFF. The CDR3 DNA reads TGTGCCAGCAGCAACTCGGGGTACAGGGGCCGGGGGTTAAAGGATGAGCAGTTCTTC.